This entry features one T cell receptor (beta chain) sequence. This entry belongs to a study of T cell changes during pregnancy in multiple sclerosis. CDR1 and CDR2 from the germline V gene are SEHNR and FQNEAQ (reference sequence). The CDR3 runs to 15 residues. V dropped 5 bases and J dropped 2; count of bases not matched to a gene: 8. The method was immunoSEQ multiplex PCR; TCRdb's version includes in-frame clones alone and lacks a portion of them. The repertoire holds tens of thousands of clones, 75% to 95% seen once, with under 9.5% in the top ten. This chain joins TRBV7-9 and TRBJ2-5; 7 bases agree with TRBD2. This receptor was obtained from a female donor with multiple sclerosis, enrolled in a pregnancy study. The source was CD8+ T cells from peripheral blood mononuclear cells, collected after pregnancy. The CDR3 DNA reads as TGTGCCAGCAGCCTCCTTGGGACTACGCAAGAGACCCAGTACTTC. It encodes CASSLLGTTQETQYF.